This is a list of T cell receptor beta chains from one sample in a study of T cells after yellow fever vaccination. TCRdb passed the 5' RACE reads through MiXCR, listing each CDR3 protein once. The repertoire holds tens of thousands of distinct CDR3 sequences, with approximately 7% as singletons. The starting material was CD8+ T cells sorted from PBMCs, obtained around 5 days after the first yellow fever vaccination. All receptors come from a man aged 18 to 29 who received the YFV17D yellow fever vaccine. Both conserved end residues are part of each CDR3. Size tells how often a clone was seen (once, few, many) or the class of an expanded clone, and some rows leave it out.

v_call,j_call,clone_size,cdr3_aa
TRBV20-1,TRBJ2-4,many,CSANTAGRIQYF
TRBV9,TRBJ2-1,.,CASSVGRNEQFF
TRBV15,TRBJ2-5,many,CATSKGLAQETQYF
TRBV29-1,TRBJ2-2,many,CSAETGTNTGELFF
TRBV19,TRBJ2-5,many,CASSIRSGGPWETQYF
TRBV6-1,TRBJ2-3,few,CASSPGLAGTDTQYF
TRBV5-1,TRBJ2-1,few,CASGAGGSFYNEQFF
TRBV10-3,TRBJ2-7,many,CAISEWGGGPHEQYF
TRBV6-4,TRBJ2-1,many,CASSPTSGEYNEQFF
TRBV7-3,TRBJ2-3,many,CASRLTDTQYF
TRBV27,TRBJ2-1,few,CASSLDRDGNEQFF
TRBV5-1,TRBJ2-3,few,CASSPEEAWDTQYF
TRBV5-5,TRBJ1-6,few,CASSHGPGNSPLHF
TRBV7-9,TRBJ2-1,few,CASSLSQGNYNEQFF
TRBV7-3,TRBJ2-2,few,CASSLAGPGELFF
TRBV6-2/TRBV6-3,TRBJ2-1,many,CASSPRQGHEQFF
TRBV10-1,TRBJ2-5,few,CASSEAGGPGQETQYF
TRBV5-1,TRBJ1-5,few,CASSLAGQGNQPQHF
TRBV4-1,TRBJ1-1,many,CASSLEGAGYTEAFF
TRBV7-2,TRBJ2-1,few,CASSPGGGGDSRFF
TRBV5-1,TRBJ1-6,few,CASSLRSIGSSYNSPLHF
TRBV4-2,TRBJ2-6,.,CASSQEWRGEGANVLTF
TRBV4-3,TRBJ1-2,.,CASSQDGTYGYTF
TRBV28,TRBJ2-1,many,CASSWTRYNEQFF
TRBV20-1,TRBJ2-3,many,CSARGWELFTDTQYF
TRBV20-1,TRBJ2-1,many,CSAATPPSGYNEQFF
TRBV4-1,TRBJ1-5,few,CASSQEGGGPRRTQHF
TRBV3-1,TRBJ2-7,.,CASSQRARYEQYF
TRBV6-5,TRBJ2-1,.,CASSYTTGSSYNEQFF
TRBV12-5,TRBJ1-5,.,CASGGGSVGNQPQHF
TRBV11-2,TRBJ2-3,few,CASSSWDTGEDTQYF
TRBV12-3/TRBV12-4,TRBJ1-1,.,CASRQVQGGNTEAFF
TRBV12-3/TRBV12-4,TRBJ2-5,few,CASGWDRETQYF
TRBV11-2,TRBJ2-7,many,CASSSPGQAGGVYF
TRBV2,TRBJ1-3,once,CASSEDRGLGNTIYF
TRBV20-1,TRBJ2-5,many,CSARDAEQETQYF
TRBV2,TRBJ2-3,.,CASITLDTQYF
TRBV29-1,TRBJ2-3,few,CSVAGTSGRYTDTQYF
TRBV4-1,TRBJ2-7,.,CASSQVVAGDYEQYF
TRBV6-5,TRBJ1-2,many,CASSYSAGSVYGYTF
TRBV5-1,TRBJ2-1,many,CASSPDRALLWFF
TRBV5-1,TRBJ1-1,few,CASSLAGRGTEAFF
TRBV27,TRBJ2-1,many,CASSLYGSGSGNEQFF
TRBV28,TRBJ1-2,.,CASTLDRGQGYTF
TRBV7-2,TRBJ2-1,many,CASSQLVRVQFF
TRBV20-1,TRBJ1-1,few,CSAGSAGGSVGTEAFF
TRBV20-1,TRBJ2-1,many,CSASTSGGINEQFF
TRBV19,TRBJ2-1,many,CASSIHAGGSNEQFF
TRBV5-5,TRBJ2-1,.,CASSPTGGPSYNEQFF
TRBV5-1,TRBJ1-4,few,CASSFHATNEKLFF
TRBV14,TRBJ1-2,.,CASSRTGTGVGYTF
TRBV7-9,TRBJ2-5,.,CASSFGLETQYF
TRBV4-3,TRBJ1-6,many,CASSSPNSPLHF
TRBV7-2,TRBJ1-5,.,CASSPQGKWQPQHF
TRBV6-2/TRBV6-3,TRBJ2-3,few,CASEGRGLTDTQYF
TRBV9,TRBJ2-3,many,CASSVYGGSDTQYF
TRBV13,TRBJ1-2,few,CASSLGQGFYGYTF
TRBV9,TRBJ2-2,.,CASSVRTGGVTGELFF